The source of this T cell receptor beta chain is a study of tumor-infiltrating lymphocytes in oesophageal squamous cell carcinoma. From the PCR reads, TCRdb called clonotypes with MiXCR, one entry per CDR3 protein. The sample holds about 24,000 distinct CDR3 sequences; about 40% are singletons and the top ten take 23%. The CDR3 sequence is 15 residues long. In germline, CDR1 is SEHNR, CDR2 FQNEAQ (reference sequence). The germline V and J ends were trimmed by 5 bases and 5 bases, with 18 bases remaining between them. This clonotype was sampled from a male donor with esophageal squamous cell carcinoma. This chain uses TRBV7-9 with TRBJ1-1, with a possible D match to TRBD1 (5 bases). Sequences were obtained from esophageal tumor tissue. CDR3 DNA sequence: TGTGCCAGCAGCCCAACCGGGACGGGGGGGACTGAAGCTTTCTTT. It specifies CASSPTGTGGTEAFF.